A selection of T cell receptor beta chains follows, all from one sample in a study of shared T cell receptors in the human thymus. TCRdb's table, derived via immunoSEQ multiplex PCR, lists solely in-frame clones and lacks some. The sample lists hundreds of thousands of clones; around 87% were seen once. The data also belong to a second study, concerning human thymus T cells.

Input material: thymocytes. The receptors here all came from a boy younger than two with a congenital heart defect. The conserved cysteine and the conserved F or W are not part of the CDR3 here.

J	V	CDR3
TRBJ2-5	TRBV19	ASSGLWETQY
TRBJ2-7	TRBV4-1	ASSQVVGRTYEQY
TRBJ2-7	TRBV4-3	ASSQGTGARYEQY
TRBJ1-1	TRBV11-2	ASSLGANTEAF
TRBJ2-3	TRBV4-2	ASSQGEMGGPTDTQY
TRBJ2-5	TRBV29-1	SVEIGLAGDLQETQY
TRBJ1-1	TRBV19	ASSKTPGTGSGPEAF
TRBJ2-3	TRBV27	ASRGDRAPDTQY
TRBJ1-1	TRBV28	ASSGTGDPNTEAF
TRBJ1-4	TRBV6-1	ASSEAWGLGEKLF
TRBJ2-1	TRBV28	ASSPPWTDSPSENNEQF
TRBJ2-3	TRBV25-1	ASMAGGPEGTDTQY
TRBJ1-1	TRBV7-9	ASTPRAGMNTEAF
TRBJ2-1	TRBV5-8	ASRVGTPNNEQF
TRBJ2-6	TRBV9	ASSPIRGSGANVLT
TRBJ1-5	TRBV6-1	ASSRGGNQPQH
TRBJ2-1	TRBV19	ASSIWDRVYNEQF
TRBJ1-1	TRBV6-1	ASSARGTGVNTEAF
TRBJ1-2	TRBV18	ASSLTTPSGIYGYT
TRBJ1-5	TRBV5-1	ASSLGSSNQPQH
TRBJ2-5	TRBV12-5	ASGPSKGEETQY
TRBJ2-3	TRBV14	ASSRDRAQDTQY
TRBJ1-6	TRBV15	ATSRDWQAYSDSPLH
TRBJ1-2	TRBV28	ASSTGETYGYT
TRBJ1-4	TRBV5-5	ASSLRGINEKLF
TRBJ2-7	TRBV2	ASRGQGYEQY
TRBJ1-2	TRBV19	ASSALGDNYGYT
TRBJ2-1	TRBV10-1	ASNGGGTASYNEQF
TRBJ1-1	TRBV4-3	ASSQEGRQGFTGDTEAF
TRBJ2-7	TRBV4-3	ASSQLRDRPYEQY
TRBJ2-5	TRBV6-1	ASRGLGGETQY
TRBJ1-2	TRBV7-9	ASSFRTGNGYT
TRBJ1-1	TRBV13	ASSPRRAEAF
TRBJ2-5	TRBV2	ASSDRSDRPNEETQY
TRBJ2-5	TRBV6-5	ASTGVETQY
TRBJ1-2	TRBV13	ASSLDSTGALSGYT
TRBJ1-1	TRBV19	ASSPRDKSAVDTEAF
TRBJ1-6	TRBV14	ASSQVIGDNSPLH
TRBJ2-1	TRBV28	ASSRSLNNEQF
TRBJ2-3	TRBV27	ASSSYVGVAGGHGDTQY
TRBJ2-7	TRBV28	ASSLFYRGKLVYEQY
TRBJ2-1	TRBV4-3	ASSQGLSSNEQF
TRBJ1-1	TRBV7-9	ASSLSGKNTEAF
TRBJ2-7	TRBV5-6	ASSLFGDEQY
TRBJ2-7	TRBV5-8	ASSPLGTGGSYEQY
TRBJ1-5	TRBV28	ASSLSGQGRQPQH
TRBJ2-7	TRBV28	ASSSRSSAYEQY
TRBJ1-1	TRBV4-1	ASSRLDKNTEAF
TRBJ1-2	TRBV2	ASSQGARGYT
TRBJ2-3	TRBV27	ASSLSESPGQSTDTQY
TRBJ2-3	TRBV11-2	ASSLWARTDTQY
TRBJ1-2	TRBV27	ASSLRKDRGATEDGYT
TRBJ2-3	TRBV5-1	ASSFYRESTDTQY